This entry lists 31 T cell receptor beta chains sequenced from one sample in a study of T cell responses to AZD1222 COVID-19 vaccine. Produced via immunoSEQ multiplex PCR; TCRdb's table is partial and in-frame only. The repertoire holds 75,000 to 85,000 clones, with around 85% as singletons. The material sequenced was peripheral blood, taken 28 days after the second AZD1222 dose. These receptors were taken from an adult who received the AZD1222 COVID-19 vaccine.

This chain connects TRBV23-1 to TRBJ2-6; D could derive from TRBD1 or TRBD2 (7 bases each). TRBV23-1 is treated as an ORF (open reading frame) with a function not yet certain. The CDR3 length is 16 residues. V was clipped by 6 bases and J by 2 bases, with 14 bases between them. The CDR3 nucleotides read TGCGCCAGCAGCCTCAGGGGGGGGCCTGGGGCCAACGTCCTGACTTTC. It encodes CASSLRGGPGANVLTF.

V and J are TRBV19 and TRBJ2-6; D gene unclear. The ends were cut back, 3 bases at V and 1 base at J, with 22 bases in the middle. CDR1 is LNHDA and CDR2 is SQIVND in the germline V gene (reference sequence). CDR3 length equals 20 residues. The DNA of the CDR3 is TGTGCCAGTAGTATTAATCTGGGCCGGAATTTAGTTTCTGGGGCCAACGTCCTGACTTTC. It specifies CASSINLGRNLVSGANVLTF. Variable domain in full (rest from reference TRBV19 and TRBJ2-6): DGGITQSPKYLFRKEGQNVTLSCEQNLNHDAMYWYRQDPGQGLRLIYYSQIVNDFQKGDIAEGYSVSREKKESFPLTVTSAQKNPTAFYLCASSINLGRNLVSGANVLTFGAGSRLTVL.

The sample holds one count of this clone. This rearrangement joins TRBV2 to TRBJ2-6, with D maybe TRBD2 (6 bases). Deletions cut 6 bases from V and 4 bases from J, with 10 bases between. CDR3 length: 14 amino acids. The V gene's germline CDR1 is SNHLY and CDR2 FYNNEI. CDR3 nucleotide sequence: TGTGCCAGCAGGCGGGAAGGCGGGGCCAACGTCCTGACTTTC. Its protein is CASRREGGANVLTF.

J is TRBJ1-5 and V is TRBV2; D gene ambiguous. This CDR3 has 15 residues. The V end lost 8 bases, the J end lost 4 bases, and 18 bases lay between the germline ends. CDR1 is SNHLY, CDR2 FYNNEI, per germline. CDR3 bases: TGTGCCAGCGTCGTCTCCTCATTACCGAATCAGCCCCAGCATTTT. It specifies CASVVSSLPNQPQHF.

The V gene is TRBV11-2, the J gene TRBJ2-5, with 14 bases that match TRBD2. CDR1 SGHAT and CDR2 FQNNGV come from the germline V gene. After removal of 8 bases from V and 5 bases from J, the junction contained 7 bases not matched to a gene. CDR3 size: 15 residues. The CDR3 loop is CASQSGLAGAETQYF. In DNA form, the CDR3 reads TGTGCCAGCCAATCGGGACTAGCGGGGGCTGAGACCCAGTACTTC.

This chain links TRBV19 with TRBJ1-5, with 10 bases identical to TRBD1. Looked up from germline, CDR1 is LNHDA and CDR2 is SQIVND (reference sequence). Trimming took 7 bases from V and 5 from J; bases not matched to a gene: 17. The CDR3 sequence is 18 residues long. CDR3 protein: CASTKGTGARYEDQPQHF. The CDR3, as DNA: TGTGCCAGTACTAAAGGGACAGGGGCAAGGTACGAGGATCAGCCCCAGCATTTT.

The CDR3 DNA reads as TGTGCCAGCTCACCAACACAGCTGGCCGGGGAGCTGTTTTTT. It specifies CASSPTQLAGELFF. The chain employs TRBV18 and TRBJ2-2; D ambiguous. CDR3 length: 14 amino acids. The V end was cut by 2 bases, the J end by 6 bases, with 10 bases between. Germline CDR1 reads KGHSH; CDR2 reads LQKENI.

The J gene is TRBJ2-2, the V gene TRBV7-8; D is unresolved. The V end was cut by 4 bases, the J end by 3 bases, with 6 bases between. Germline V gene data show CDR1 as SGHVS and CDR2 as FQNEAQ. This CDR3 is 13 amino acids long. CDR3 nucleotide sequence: TGTGCCAGCAGCTACCAGGACACCGGGGAGCTGTTTTTT. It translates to CASSYQDTGELFF.

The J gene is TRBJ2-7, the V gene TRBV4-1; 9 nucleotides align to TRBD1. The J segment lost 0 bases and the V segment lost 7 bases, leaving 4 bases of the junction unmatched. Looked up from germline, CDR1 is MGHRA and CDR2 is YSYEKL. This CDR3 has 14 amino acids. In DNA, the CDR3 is TGCGCCAGCAAGCCGGGACAGGGCTCCTACGAGCAGTACTTC. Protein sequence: CASKPGQGSYEQYF.

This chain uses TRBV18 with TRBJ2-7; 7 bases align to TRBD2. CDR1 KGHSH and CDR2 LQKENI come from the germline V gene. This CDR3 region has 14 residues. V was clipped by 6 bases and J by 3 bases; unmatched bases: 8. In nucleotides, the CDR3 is TGTGCCAGCTCTCTTAGCGGGCTAAACTACGAGCAGTACTTC. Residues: CASSLSGLNYEQYF.

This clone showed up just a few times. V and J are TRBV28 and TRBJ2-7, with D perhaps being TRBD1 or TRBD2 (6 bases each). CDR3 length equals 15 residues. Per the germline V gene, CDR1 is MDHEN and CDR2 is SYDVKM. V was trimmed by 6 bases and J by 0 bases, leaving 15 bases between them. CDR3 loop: CASSFQGGLSYEQYF. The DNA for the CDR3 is TGTGCCAGCAGCTTCCAAGGGGGACTCTCCTACGAGCAGTACTTC.

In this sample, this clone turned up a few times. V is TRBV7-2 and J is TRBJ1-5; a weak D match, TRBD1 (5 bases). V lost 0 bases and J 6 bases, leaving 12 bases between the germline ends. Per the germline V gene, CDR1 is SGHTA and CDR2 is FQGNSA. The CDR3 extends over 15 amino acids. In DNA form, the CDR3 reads TGTGCCAGCAGCTTAGCCAGGGAAGGTTTTCAGCCCCAGCATTTT. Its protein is CASSLAREGFQPQHF.

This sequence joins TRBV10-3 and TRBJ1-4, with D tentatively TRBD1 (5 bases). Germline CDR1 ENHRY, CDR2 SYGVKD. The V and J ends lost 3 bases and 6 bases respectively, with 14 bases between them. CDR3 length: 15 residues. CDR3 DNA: TGTGCCATCAGTGACAGCGGGGCCCTTGATGAAAAACTGTTTTTT. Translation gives CAISDSGALDEKLFF.

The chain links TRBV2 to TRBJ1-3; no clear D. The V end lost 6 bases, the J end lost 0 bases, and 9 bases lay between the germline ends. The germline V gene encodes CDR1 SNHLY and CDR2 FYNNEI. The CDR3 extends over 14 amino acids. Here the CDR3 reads CASSRASSGNTIYF. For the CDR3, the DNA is TGTGCCAGCAGCCGAGCCAGCTCTGGAAACACCATATATTTT.

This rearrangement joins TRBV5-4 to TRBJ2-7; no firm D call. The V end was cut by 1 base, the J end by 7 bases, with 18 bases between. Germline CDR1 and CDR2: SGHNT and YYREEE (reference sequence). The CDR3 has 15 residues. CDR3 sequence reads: CASSLPAMGILEQYF. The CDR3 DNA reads TGTGCCAGCAGCTTGCCCGCCATGGGTATCTTAGAGCAGTACTTC.

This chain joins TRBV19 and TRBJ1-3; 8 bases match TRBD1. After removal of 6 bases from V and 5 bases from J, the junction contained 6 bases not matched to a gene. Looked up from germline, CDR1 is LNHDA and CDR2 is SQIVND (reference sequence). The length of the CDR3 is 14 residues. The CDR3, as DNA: TGTGCCAGTAGACCTGACAGGGGTAGAAACACCATATATTTT. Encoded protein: CASRPDRGRNTIYF.

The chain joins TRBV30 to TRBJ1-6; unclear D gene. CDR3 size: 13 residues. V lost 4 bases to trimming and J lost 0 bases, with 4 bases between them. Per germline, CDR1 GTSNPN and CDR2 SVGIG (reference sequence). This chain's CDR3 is CAWKLSYNSPLHF. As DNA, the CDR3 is TGTGCCTGGAAACTCTCCTATAATTCACCCCTCCACTTT.

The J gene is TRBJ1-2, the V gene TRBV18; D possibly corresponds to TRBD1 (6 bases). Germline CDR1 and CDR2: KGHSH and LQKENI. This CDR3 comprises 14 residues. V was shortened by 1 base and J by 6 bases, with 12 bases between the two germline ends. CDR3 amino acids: CASSPQQGPDGYTF. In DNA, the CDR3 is TGTGCCAGCTCACCACAACAGGGTCCGGATGGCTACACCTTC.

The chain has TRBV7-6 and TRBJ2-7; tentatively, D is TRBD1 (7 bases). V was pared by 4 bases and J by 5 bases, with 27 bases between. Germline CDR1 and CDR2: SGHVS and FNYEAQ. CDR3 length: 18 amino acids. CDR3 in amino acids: CASSSREGAGTFFHEQYF. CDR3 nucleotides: TGTGCCAGCAGCTCCCGAGAGGGGGCGGGGACCTTCTTCCACGAGCAGTACTTC.

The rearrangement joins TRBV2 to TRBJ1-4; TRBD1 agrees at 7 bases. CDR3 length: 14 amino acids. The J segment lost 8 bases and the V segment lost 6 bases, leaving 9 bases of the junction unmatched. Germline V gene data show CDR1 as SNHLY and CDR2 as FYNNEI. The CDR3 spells CASSASGTVEKLFF. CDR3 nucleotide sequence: TGTGCCAGCAGCGCGTCCGGGACAGTGGAAAAACTGTTTTTT. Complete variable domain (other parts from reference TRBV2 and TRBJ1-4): EPEVTQTPSHQVTQMGQEVILRCVPISNHLYFYWYRQILGQKVEFLVSFYNNEISEKSEIFDDQFSVERPDGSNFTLKIRSTKLEDSAMYFCASSASGTVEKLFFGSGTQLSVL.

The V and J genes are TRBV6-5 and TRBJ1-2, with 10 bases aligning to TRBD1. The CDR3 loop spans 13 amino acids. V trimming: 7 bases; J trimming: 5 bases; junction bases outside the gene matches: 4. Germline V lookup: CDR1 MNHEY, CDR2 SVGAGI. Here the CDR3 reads CASIPGQGYGYTF. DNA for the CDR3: TGTGCCAGCATCCCGGGACAGGGGTATGGCTACACCTTC.

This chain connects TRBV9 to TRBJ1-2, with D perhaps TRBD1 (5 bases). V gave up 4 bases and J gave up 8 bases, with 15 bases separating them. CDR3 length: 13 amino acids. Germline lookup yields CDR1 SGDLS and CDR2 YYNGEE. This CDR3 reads CASSTQGGRGYTF. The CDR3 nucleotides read TGTGCCAGCAGCACCCAGGGCGGCCGAGGCTACACCTTC.

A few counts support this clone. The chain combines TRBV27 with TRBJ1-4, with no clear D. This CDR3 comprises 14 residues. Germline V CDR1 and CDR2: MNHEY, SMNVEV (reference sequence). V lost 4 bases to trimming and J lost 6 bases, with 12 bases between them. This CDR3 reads CASSSAGSDEKLFF. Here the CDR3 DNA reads TGTGCCAGCAGTTCGGCAGGCAGTGATGAAAAACTGTTTTTT.

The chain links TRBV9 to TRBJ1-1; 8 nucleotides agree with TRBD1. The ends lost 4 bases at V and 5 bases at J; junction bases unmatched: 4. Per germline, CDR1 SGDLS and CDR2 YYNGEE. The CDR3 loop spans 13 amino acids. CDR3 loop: CASSSDRETEAFF. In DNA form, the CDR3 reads TGTGCCAGCAGCTCGGACAGGGAAACTGAAGCTTTCTTT.

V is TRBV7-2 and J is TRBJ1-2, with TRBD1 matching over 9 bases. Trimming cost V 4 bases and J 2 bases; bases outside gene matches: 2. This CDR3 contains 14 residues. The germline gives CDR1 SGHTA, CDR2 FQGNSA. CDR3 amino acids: CASSSGTGNYGYTF. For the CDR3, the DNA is TGTGCCAGCAGCTCTGGGACAGGGAACTATGGCTACACCTTC.

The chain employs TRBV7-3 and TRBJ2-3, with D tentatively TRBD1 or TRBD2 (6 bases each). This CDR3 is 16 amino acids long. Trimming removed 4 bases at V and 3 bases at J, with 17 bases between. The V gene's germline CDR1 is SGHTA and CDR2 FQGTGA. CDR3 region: CASSSNTGAGTDTQYF. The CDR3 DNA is TGTGCCAGCAGCTCAAATACGGGGGCCGGGACAGATACGCAGTATTTT.

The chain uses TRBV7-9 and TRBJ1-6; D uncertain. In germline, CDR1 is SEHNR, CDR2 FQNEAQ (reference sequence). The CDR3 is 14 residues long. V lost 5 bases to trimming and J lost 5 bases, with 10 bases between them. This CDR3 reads CASSPYSDNSPLHF. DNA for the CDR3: TGTGCCAGCAGCCCGTACAGCGATAATTCACCCCTCCACTTT.

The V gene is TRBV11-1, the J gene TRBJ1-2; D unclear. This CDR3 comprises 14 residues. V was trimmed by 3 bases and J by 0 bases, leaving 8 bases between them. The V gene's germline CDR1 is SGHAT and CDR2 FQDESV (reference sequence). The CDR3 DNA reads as TGTGCCAGCAGCTTGTTCGGATCTAACTATGGCTACACCTTC. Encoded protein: CASSLFGSNYGYTF.

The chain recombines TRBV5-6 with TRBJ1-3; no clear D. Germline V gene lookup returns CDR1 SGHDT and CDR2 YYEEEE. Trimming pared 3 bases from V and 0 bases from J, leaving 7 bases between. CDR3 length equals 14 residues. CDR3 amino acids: CASSSTSSGNTIYF. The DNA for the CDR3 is TGTGCCAGCAGCTCCACCAGCTCTGGAAACACCATATATTTT.

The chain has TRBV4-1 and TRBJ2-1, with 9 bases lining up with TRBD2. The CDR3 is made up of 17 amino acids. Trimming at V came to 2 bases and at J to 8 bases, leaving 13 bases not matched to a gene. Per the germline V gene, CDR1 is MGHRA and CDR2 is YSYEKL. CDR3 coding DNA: TGCGCCAGCAGCCAACACGATGGACTAGCGATGCAGGATGAGCAGTTCTTC. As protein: CASSQHDGLAMQDEQFF.

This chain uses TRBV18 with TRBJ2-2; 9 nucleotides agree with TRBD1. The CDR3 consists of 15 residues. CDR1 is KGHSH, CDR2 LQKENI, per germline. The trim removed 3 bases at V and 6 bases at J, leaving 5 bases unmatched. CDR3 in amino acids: CASSPWTGDAGELFF. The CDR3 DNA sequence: TGTGCCAGCTCACCTTGGACAGGGGACGCCGGGGAGCTGTTTTTT.